This TCR beta chain is drawn from a study of CD8+ T cells in alopecia areata. General observations from the study: Higher clonality was seen in lesional scalp than in normal scalp, especially in alopecia totalis/universalis.

On this clone itself: What it recognizes is unknown.

The CDR3 totals 15 residues. V shed 3 bases, J shed 2 bases, and the junction held 3 bases outside the gene matches. Germline values: CDR1 LNHNV, CDR2 YYDKDF (reference sequence). Extracted from the samples, RNA was reverse transcribed into cDNA to serve as the sequencing template. Only in-frame clones appear in the TCRdb table, and some are missing; sequencing was by immunoSEQ multiplex PCR. The sample holds approximately 150,000 clones, approximately 60% seen once. This TCR was sampled from a human donor in good health. The rearrangement joins TRBV15 to TRBJ1-1, with 10 bases matching TRBD1. The sample was CD8+ T cells sorted from blood. CDR3 in amino acids: CATSSDRGRNTEAFF. The CDR3 DNA follows: TGTGCCACCAGCAGTGACAGGGGGCGAAACACTGAAGCTTTCTTT.